In this sample, the clone carrying this TCR beta chain turned up a few times. This entry comes from a study of molecular identifiers for immune sequencing clone quantification. Methods described previously were used for bulk TCR libraries, and listed TCR primers were applied. TCRdb reprocessed the PCR reads via MiXCR and lists one record per CDR3 protein. The table shows around 100,000 distinct CDR3 sequences, with 35% occurring only once. The CDR3 has 12 amino acids. The germline V and J ends were trimmed by 5 bases and 7 bases, with 11 bases remaining between them. Germline V CDR1 and CDR2: MNHEY, SVGAGI.

The chain uses TRBV6-5 and TRBJ2-5, with D possibly TRBD1 on 7 matching bases. The source of this sequence is a human donor in good health. Some libraries in this study had Jurkat cell RNA spiked in. Material: naive CD8+ T cells from blood, with Jurkat cell RNA spiked in. The sample's subset: FACS-sorted CD8+CD4-CCR7+CD45RA+ naive T cells. CDR3 in amino acids: CASSPGGGTQYF. CDR3 nucleotides: TGTGCCAGCAGTCCAGGGGGAGGGACCCAGTACTTC.